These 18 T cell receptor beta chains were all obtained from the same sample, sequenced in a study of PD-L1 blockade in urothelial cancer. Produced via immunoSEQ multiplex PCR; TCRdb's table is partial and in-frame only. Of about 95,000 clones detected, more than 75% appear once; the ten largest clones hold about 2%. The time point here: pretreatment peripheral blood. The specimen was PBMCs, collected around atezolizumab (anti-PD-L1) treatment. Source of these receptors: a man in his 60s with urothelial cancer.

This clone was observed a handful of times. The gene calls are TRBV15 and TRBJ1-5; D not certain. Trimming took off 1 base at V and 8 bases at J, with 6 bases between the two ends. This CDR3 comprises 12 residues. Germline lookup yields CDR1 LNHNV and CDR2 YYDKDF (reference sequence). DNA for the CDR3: TGTGCCACCAGCAGAGGACGGGAGCCCCAGCATTTT. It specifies CATSRGREPQHF.

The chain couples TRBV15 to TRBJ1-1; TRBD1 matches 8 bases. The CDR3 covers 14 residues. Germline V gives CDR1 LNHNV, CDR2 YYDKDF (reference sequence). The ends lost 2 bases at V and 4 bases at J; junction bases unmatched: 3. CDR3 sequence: CATSRQGASTEAFF. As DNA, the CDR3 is TGTGCCACCAGCAGACAGGGGGCATCCACTGAAGCTTTCTTT.

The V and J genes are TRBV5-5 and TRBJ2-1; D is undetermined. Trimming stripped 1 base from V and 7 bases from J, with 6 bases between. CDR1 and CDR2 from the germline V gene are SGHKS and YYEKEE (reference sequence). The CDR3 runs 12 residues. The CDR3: CASSLSTNEQFF. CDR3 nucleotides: TGTGCCAGCAGCTTGTCTACTAATGAGCAGTTCTTC.

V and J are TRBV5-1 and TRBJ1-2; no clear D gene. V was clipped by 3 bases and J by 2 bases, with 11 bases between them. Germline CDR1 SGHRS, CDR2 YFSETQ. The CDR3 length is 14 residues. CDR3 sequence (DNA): TGCGCCAGCAGCTATGACGGGGAGAACTATGGCTACACCTTC. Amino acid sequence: CASSYDGENYGYTF.

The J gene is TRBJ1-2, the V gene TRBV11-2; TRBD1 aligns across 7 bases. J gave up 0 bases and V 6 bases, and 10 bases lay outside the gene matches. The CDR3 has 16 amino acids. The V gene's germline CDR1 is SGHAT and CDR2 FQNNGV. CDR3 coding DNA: TGTGCCAGCAGTCGGGACAGCAGGTTTACTAACTATGGCTACACCTTC. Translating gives CASSRDSRFTNYGYTF.

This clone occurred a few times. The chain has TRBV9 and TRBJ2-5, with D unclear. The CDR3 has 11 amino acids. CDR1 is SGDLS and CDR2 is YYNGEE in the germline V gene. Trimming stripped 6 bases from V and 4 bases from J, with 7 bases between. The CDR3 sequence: CASISRETQYF. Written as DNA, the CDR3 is TGTGCCAGCATTTCCCGAGAGACCCAGTACTTC.

This CDR3 is CAIRSPGRQGNYGYTF. CDR3 bases: TGTGCCATCAGGTCCCCGGGGCGACAGGGGAACTATGGCTACACCTTC. This chain uses TRBV10-3 with TRBJ1-2; 8 bases fit TRBD1. The germline V gene encodes CDR1 ENHRY and CDR2 SYGVKD. V lost 6 bases to trimming and J lost 2 bases; unmatched junction nucleotides: 11. This CDR3 has 16 residues.

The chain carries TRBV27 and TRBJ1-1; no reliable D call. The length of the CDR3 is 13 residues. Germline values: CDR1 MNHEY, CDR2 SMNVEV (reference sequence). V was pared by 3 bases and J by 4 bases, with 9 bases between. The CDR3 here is CASSFLPGTEAFF. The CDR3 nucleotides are TGTGCCAGCAGTTTTCTACCTGGCACTGAAGCTTTCTTT.

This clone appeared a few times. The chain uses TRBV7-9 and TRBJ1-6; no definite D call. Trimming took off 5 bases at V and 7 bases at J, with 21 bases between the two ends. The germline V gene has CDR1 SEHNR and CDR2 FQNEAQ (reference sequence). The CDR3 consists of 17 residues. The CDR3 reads CASSPEGQAFRNSPLHF. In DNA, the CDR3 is TGTGCCAGCAGCCCCGAGGGCCAGGCCTTTAGGAATTCACCCCTCCACTTT.

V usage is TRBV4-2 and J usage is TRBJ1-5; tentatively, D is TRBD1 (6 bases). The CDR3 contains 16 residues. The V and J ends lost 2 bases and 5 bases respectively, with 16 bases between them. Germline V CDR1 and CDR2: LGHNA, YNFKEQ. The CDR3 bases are TGTGCCAGCAGCCAATCCCGACAGGTCGGGCATCAGCCCCAGCATTTT. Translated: CASSQSRQVGHQPQHF.

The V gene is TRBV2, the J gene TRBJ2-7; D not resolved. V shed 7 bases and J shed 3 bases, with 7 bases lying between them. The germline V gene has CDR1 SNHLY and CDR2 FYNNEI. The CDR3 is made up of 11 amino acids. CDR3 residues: CASTPLYEQYF. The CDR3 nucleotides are TGTGCCAGCACCCCCCTCTACGAGCAGTACTTC.

The CDR3 loop is CSAGGTEYEQYF. The CDR3 coding sequence is TGCAGCGCTGGGGGGACAGAGTACGAGCAGTACTTC. The V and J genes are TRBV29-1 and TRBJ2-7; the D gene is possibly TRBD1 (7 bases). CDR1 SQVTM and CDR2 ANQGSEA come from the germline V gene. Trimming took off 7 bases at V and 4 bases at J, with 14 bases between the two ends. The CDR3 length is 12 residues.

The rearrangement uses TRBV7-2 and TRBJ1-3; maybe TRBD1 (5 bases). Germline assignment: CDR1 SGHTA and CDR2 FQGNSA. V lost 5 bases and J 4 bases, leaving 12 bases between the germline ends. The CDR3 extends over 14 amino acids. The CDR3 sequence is CASSRDSAGNTIYF. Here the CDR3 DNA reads TGTGCCAGCAGCCGTGACAGCGCGGGAAACACCATATATTTT.

The CDR3 sequence: CASSVLAGVSYNEQFF. The DNA for the CDR3 is TGTGCCAGCAGCGTACTAGCGGGAGTCTCCTACAATGAGCAGTTCTTC. The chain recombines TRBV9 with TRBJ2-1, with TRBD2 matching 10 bases. Germline-derived CDR1 and CDR2 are SGDLS and YYNGEE. V trimming: 1 base; J trimming: 0 bases; junction bases outside the gene matches: 1. The CDR3 runs 16 residues.

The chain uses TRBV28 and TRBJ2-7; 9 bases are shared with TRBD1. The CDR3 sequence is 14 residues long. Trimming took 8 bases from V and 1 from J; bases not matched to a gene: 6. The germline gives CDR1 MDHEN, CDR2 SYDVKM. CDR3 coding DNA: TGTGCCAGCCGTGGACAGGGGCGTTCCTACGAGCAGTACTTC. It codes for CASRGQGRSYEQYF.

The chain's CDR3 is CASSLSGDTEAFF. The CDR3 DNA reads TGTGCCAGCAGCTTGTCAGGGGATACTGAAGCTTTCTTT. J is TRBJ1-1 and V is TRBV5-4, with a weak D call TRBD1 (6 bases). Between the trimmed V and J ends, which lost 1 base and 5 bases, there was a span of 9 bases. Germline CDR1 and CDR2: SGHNT and YYREEE (reference sequence). This CDR3 is built from 13 residues.

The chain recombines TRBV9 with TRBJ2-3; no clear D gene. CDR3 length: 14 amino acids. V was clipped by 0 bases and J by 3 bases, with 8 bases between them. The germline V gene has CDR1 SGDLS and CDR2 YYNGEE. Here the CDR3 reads CASSVAHGTDTQYF. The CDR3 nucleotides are TGTGCCAGCAGCGTAGCACATGGTACAGATACGCAGTATTTT.

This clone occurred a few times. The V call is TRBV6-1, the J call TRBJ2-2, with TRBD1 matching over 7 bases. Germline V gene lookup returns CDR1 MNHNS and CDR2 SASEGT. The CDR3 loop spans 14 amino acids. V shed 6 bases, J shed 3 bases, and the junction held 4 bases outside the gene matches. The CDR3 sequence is CASRTDRDTGELFF. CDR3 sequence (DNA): TGTGCCAGCAGAACCGACAGGGACACCGGGGAGCTGTTTTTT.